The 23 T cell receptor beta chains in this list originate from one sample, sequenced in a study of cytomegalovirus exposure and HLA in healthy donors. Primers: 60 Vbeta forward and 13 Jbeta reverse. Profiled with immunoSEQ multiplex PCR; TCRdb holds only in-frame clones, not every one. Of roughly 120,000 clones detected, 80% appear once; the ten largest clones hold 2.5% to 3%. The sequenced material came from PBMCs. Every receptor here comes from a man younger than 40 in good health and CMV-seronegative.

The chain is built from TRBV5-4 and TRBJ2-7, with a weak D call TRBD1 (6 bases). Per germline, CDR1 SGHNT and CDR2 YYREEE (reference sequence). This CDR3 region has 15 residues. Trimming removed 3 bases from V and 3 bases from J, with 16 bases in between. The CDR3 loop reads CASSSRGWGNYEQYF. DNA of the CDR3: TGTGCCAGCAGCTCCAGGGGTTGGGGGAACTACGAGCAGTACTTC.

This sequence joins TRBV15 and TRBJ2-7; a weak D match, TRBD2 (7 bases). The CDR3 is 14 residues long. CDR1 LNHNV and CDR2 YYDKDF come from the germline V gene (reference sequence). Trimming stripped 3 bases from V and 7 bases from J, with 16 bases between. The DNA for the CDR3 is TGTGCCACCAGCAGGATGGGGGGGCTGGAGGAGCAGTACTTC. Protein sequence: CATSRMGGLEEQYF.

This chain connects TRBV19 to TRBJ1-1; 8 nucleotides line up with TRBD1. CDR1 is LNHDA and CDR2 is SQIVND in the germline V gene (reference sequence). The CDR3 totals 13 residues. Germline trimming cut 1 base from V and 6 bases from J; bases unmatched to any gene: 1. The CDR3 reads CASSIGRGPEAFF. The CDR3 bases are TGTGCCAGTAGTATAGGCAGGGGGCCTGAAGCTTTCTTT.

CDR3 residues: CASSLALSHEQFF. Written as DNA, the CDR3 is TGTGCCAGCAGCTTAGCCCTTTCCCATGAGCAGTTCTTC. The V call is TRBV7-9, the J call TRBJ2-1, with D uncertain. The CDR3 is 13 residues long. Germline V CDR1 and CDR2: SEHNR, FQNEAQ (reference sequence). Trimming cost V 0 bases and J 8 bases, with 8 bases left between them. Variable domain in full (rest from reference TRBV7-9 and TRBJ2-1): DTGVSQNPRHKITKRGQNVTFRCDPISEHNRLYWYRQTLGQGPEFLTYFQNEAQLEKSRLLSDRFSAERPKGSFSTLEIQRTEQGDSAMYLCASSLALSHEQFFGPGTRLTVL.

J is TRBJ2-5 and V is TRBV4-3; perhaps TRBD2 as D (6 bases). The J call may not be correct, given that the DNA end is closer to TRBJ2-7. CDR1 is LGHNA and CDR2 is YSLEER in the germline V gene. This CDR3 has 17 amino acids. The CDR3 sequence is CASSQERLGGVSYEQYF. The CDR3 DNA is TGCGCCAGCAGCCAAGAAAGGCTCGGGGGAGTTTCCTACGAGCAGTACTTC.

The chain is built from TRBV7-3 and TRBJ2-1; D is possibly TRBD2 (6 bases). Germline V gene sequence: CDR1 SGHTA, CDR2 FQGTGA. CDR3 length: 14 residues. V lost 0 bases and J lost 9, with 12 bases in between. The CDR3 nucleotides read TGTGCCAGCAGCTTAACCTTGCTGGAGGGTGAGCAGTTCTTC. It specifies CASSLTLLEGEQFF.

The V and J genes are TRBV5-4 and TRBJ1-2, with 7 bases identical to TRBD1. The junction had 4 bases not matched to a gene; V was cut back by 5 bases and J by 3 bases. The CDR3 is 13 residues long. Germline CDR1 and CDR2: SGHNT and YYREEE (reference sequence). CDR3 in amino acids: CASSFDRDYGYTF. Written as DNA, the CDR3 is TGTGCCAGCAGTTTTGACAGGGACTATGGCTACACCTTC.

The chain links TRBV30 to TRBJ2-3; tentative D call: TRBD1 (6 bases). CDR1 GTSNPN and CDR2 SVGIG come from the germline V gene (reference sequence). The CDR3 contains 14 residues. Deletions cut 2 bases from V and 2 bases from J, with 11 bases between. CDR3 sequence (DNA): TGTGCCTGGAGTACCGGACAGACCACAGATACGCAGTATTTT. Protein sequence: CAWSTGQTTDTQYF.

This chain uses TRBV4-1 with TRBJ2-7, with 7 bases matching TRBD2. V lost 3 bases to trimming and J lost 6 bases; unmatched junction nucleotides: 5. CDR1 is MGHRA, CDR2 YSYEKL, per germline. The CDR3 contains 13 residues. The CDR3 region is CASSQGGSSEQYF. The CDR3 DNA reads TGCGCCAGCAGCCAGGGGGGGTCGAGCGAGCAGTACTTC.

The gene calls are TRBV6-5 and TRBJ1-3; D unclear. Trimming cost V 6 bases and J 4 bases, with 16 bases left between them. The CDR3 runs to 15 residues. Germline V gene sequence: CDR1 MNHEY, CDR2 SVGAGI. DNA of the CDR3: TGTGCCAGCAGACGCGACATGAATGAAGGAAACACCATATATTTT. It codes for CASRRDMNEGNTIYF.

This chain uses TRBV19 with TRBJ2-3, with D hard to call. The CDR3 contains 15 residues. Germline V gene sequence: CDR1 LNHDA, CDR2 SQIVND (reference sequence). The V end lost 1 base, the J end lost 0 bases, and 8 bases lay between the germline ends. CDR3 residues: CASSIGLTSTDTQYF. CDR3 bases: TGTGCCAGTAGTATAGGACTGACTAGCACAGATACGCAGTATTTT.

The chain couples TRBV18 to TRBJ1-5; D may be TRBD1 (6 bases). The CDR3 runs 14 residues. V gave up 2 bases and J gave up 4 bases, with 9 bases separating them. Looked up from germline, CDR1 is KGHSH and CDR2 is LQKENI. CDR3 in DNA: TGTGCCAGCTCACCAAGGGACAAAAATCAGCCCCAGCATTTT. Translated, it gives CASSPRDKNQPQHF.

V usage is TRBV7-2 and J usage is TRBJ2-2; D is possibly TRBD1 (6 bases). Germline CDR1 and CDR2: SGHTA and FQGNSA. Trimming removed 0 bases at V and 3 bases at J, with 11 bases between. The CDR3 has 16 amino acids. In nucleotides, the CDR3 is TGTGCCAGCAGCTTAGCGTACAGGGTTGACACCGGGGAGCTGTTTTTT. As protein: CASSLAYRVDTGELFF.

The chain is built from TRBV5-5 and TRBJ2-5, with D possibly TRBD1 on 5 matching bases. The CDR3 spans 14 residues. Germline CDR1 reads SGHKS; CDR2 reads YYEKEE (reference sequence). V was shortened by 0 bases and J by 2 bases, with 8 bases between the two germline ends. The CDR3 nucleotides are TGTGCCAGCAGCTTGGGACAGAATCAAGAGACCCAGTACTTC. Protein sequence: CASSLGQNQETQYF. The variable domain in full, completed from reference TRBV5-5 and TRBJ2-5, reads DAGVTQSPTHLIKTRGQQVTLRCSPISGHKSVSWYQQVLGQGPQFIFQYYEKEERGRGNFPDRFSARQFPNYSSELNVNALLLGDSALYLCASSLGQNQETQYFGPGTRLLVL.

This clone has just a few counts. V gene TRBV5-6 combines with J gene TRBJ1-1; 7 bases map to TRBD1. Trimming took 1 base from V and 6 from J; bases not matched to a gene: 3. From germline, CDR1 is SGHDT and CDR2 YYEEEE. The CDR3 spans 13 residues. Here the CDR3 DNA reads TGTGCCAGCAGCTTGACAGGGGTCGCTGAAGCTTTCTTT. Its protein product is CASSLTGVAEAFF. The full variable domain, with the rest looked up from reference TRBV5-6 and TRBJ1-1, is DAGVTQSPTHLIKTRGQQVTLRCSPKSGHDTVSWYQQALGQGPQFIFQYYEEEERQRGNFPDRFSGHQFPNYSSELNVNALLLGDSALYLCASSLTGVAEAFFGQGTRLTVV.

The V call is TRBV7-9, the J call TRBJ2-1; D may be TRBD2 (6 bases). The germline V and J ends were trimmed by 5 bases and 2 bases, with 10 bases remaining between them. The CDR3 contains 14 residues. CDR1 SEHNR and CDR2 FQNEAQ come from the germline V gene (reference sequence). CDR3: CASSDSGTYNEQFF. The CDR3 DNA follows: TGTGCCAGCAGCGATAGCGGCACCTACAATGAGCAGTTCTTC. The variable domain in full, with the rest retrieved from reference TRBV7-9 and TRBJ2-1, is DTGVSQNPRHKITKRGQNVTFRCDPISEHNRLYWYRQTLGQGPEFLTYFQNEAQLEKSRLLSDRFSAERPKGSFSTLEIQRTEQGDSAMYLCASSDSGTYNEQFFGPGTRLTVL.

The V gene is TRBV18, the J gene TRBJ1-5, with TRBD1 matching 8 bases. V was clipped by 0 bases and J by 7 bases; unmatched bases: 2. CDR3 length: 14 amino acids. Germline V gives CDR1 KGHSH, CDR2 LQKENI. The DNA of the CDR3 is TGTGCCAGCTCACCACCAACAGGGGGGCAGCCCCAGCATTTT. Protein: CASSPPTGGQPQHF.

The rearrangement uses TRBV28 and TRBJ2-7; 7 nucleotides line up with TRBD1. Germline lookup yields CDR1 MDHEN and CDR2 SYDVKM. Unmatched junction bases numbered 7, after V lost 9 bases and J lost 2 bases. This CDR3 region has 13 residues. This chain's CDR3 is CASYTGTAYEQYF. The DNA for the CDR3 is TGTGCCAGTTACACCGGGACAGCCTACGAGCAGTACTTC.

The chain couples TRBV7-2 to TRBJ2-5; perhaps TRBD2 as D (6 bases). Trimming removed 1 base at V and 1 base at J, with 13 bases between. The CDR3 loop spans 16 amino acids. In germline, CDR1 is SGHTA, CDR2 FQGNSA. CDR3: CASSLEWQGLQETQYF. Here the CDR3 DNA reads TGTGCCAGCAGCTTAGAATGGCAGGGACTCCAAGAGACCCAGTACTTC.

This clone was recorded once. V is TRBV23-1 and J is TRBJ1-5, with D unclear. TRBV23-1 is sorted into the ORF group, with uncertain function. The V end lost 6 bases, the J end lost 8 bases, and 5 bases lay between the germline ends. The CDR3 consists of 10 residues. CDR3 sequence: CASSLEPQHF. CDR3 coding DNA: TGCGCCAGCAGCCTAGAGCCCCAGCATTTT.

This clone came up a few times. The CDR3: CASSEVGRAFF. The CDR3, as DNA: TGTGCCAGCAGTGAAGTGGGGAGAGCTTTCTTT. This chain connects TRBV6-1 to TRBJ1-1; D not certain. The CDR3 extends over 11 amino acids. CDR1 is MNHNS, CDR2 SASEGT, per germline. V was shortened by 1 base and J by 10 bases, with 7 bases between the two germline ends.

The V call is TRBV6-5, the J call TRBJ2-2; 9 nucleotides match TRBD1. The V and J ends lost 7 bases and 4 bases, in that order; junction bases with no gene match: 4. Germline V CDR1 and CDR2: MNHEY, SVGAGI. The CDR3 runs 14 residues. DNA for the CDR3: TGTGCCAGCAACCGGGACAGGGTCACCGGGGAGCTGTTTTTT. It translates to CASNRDRVTGELFF.

The chain couples TRBV6-5 to TRBJ1-1, with unresolved D. In germline, CDR1 is MNHEY, CDR2 SVGAGI. V gave up 5 bases and J gave up 1 base, with 14 bases separating them. The CDR3 has 15 amino acids. In nucleotides, the CDR3 is TGTGCCAGCAGTAACTATAGAAATTGGAACACTGAAGCTTTCTTT. This encodes CASSNYRNWNTEAFF.